A single sample gave rise to the 25 T cell receptor beta chains below, sequenced in a study of blood T cell repertoires in COVID-19. Sequenced by immunoSEQ multiplex PCR; TCRdb stores in-frame clones only, minus some. The repertoire consists of about 91,000 clones, with approximately 80% occurring once and the leading ten covering roughly 10%. The sample was peripheral blood. The receptors stem from a woman at least 80 years old with acute or convalescent COVID-19.

The chain recombines TRBV21-1 with TRBJ1-2. TRBV21-1 counts as a pseudogene. The CDR3 runs to 13 residues. The CDR3 region is CASSPRENYGYTF. The CDR3, as DNA: TGTGCCAGCAGCCCCCGGGAAAACTATGGCTACACCTTC.

The J gene is TRBJ1-6, the V gene TRBV7-2; no firm D call. V was trimmed by 1 base and J by 10 bases, leaving 17 bases between them. The CDR3 consists of 16 residues. CDR1 and CDR2 (germline): SGHTA, FQGNSA. CDR3 loop: CASSLVMGLIGSPLHF. CDR3 in DNA: TGTGCCAGCAGCTTAGTGATGGGCCTAATTGGGTCACCCCTCCACTTT.

The gene calls are TRBV7-2 and TRBJ1-1, with D hard to call. This CDR3 is built from 14 residues. Germline CDR1 SGHTA, CDR2 FQGNSA. V gave up 1 base and J gave up 0 bases, with 6 bases separating them. This CDR3 is CASSLDNMNTEAFF. Here the CDR3 DNA reads TGTGCCAGCAGCTTAGACAACATGAACACTGAAGCTTTCTTT.

The V and J genes are TRBV28 and TRBJ1-6; D remains ambiguous. CDR3 length: 17 amino acids. Trimming took off 1 base at V and 0 bases at J, with 10 bases between the two ends. Germline V gene sequence: CDR1 MDHEN, CDR2 SYDVKM. Written as DNA, the CDR3 is TGTGCCAGCAGTTTATATCGGTCGAGCTCCTATAATTCACCCCTCCACTTT. It translates to CASSLYRSSSYNSPLHF.

The rearrangement joins TRBV6-5 to TRBJ1-3, with TRBD1 as a possible D gene (5 bases). This CDR3 is 14 amino acids long. Per germline, CDR1 MNHEY and CDR2 SVGAGI. V was clipped by 5 bases and J by 3 bases, with 11 bases between them. The CDR3 bases are TGTGCCAGCAGTCCCCAGGGTTATGGAAACACCATATATTTT. It is translated as CASSPQGYGNTIYF.

Comment on this clone: This sample includes further DNA sequences coding for the same CDR3. The chain employs TRBV6-5 and TRBJ2-5; D gene ambiguous. CDR3 length equals 12 residues. Trimming stripped 2 bases from V and 5 bases from J, with 6 bases between. Germline V gives CDR1 MNHEY, CDR2 SVGAGI. The CDR3 spells CASSYSRETQYF. CDR3 nucleotide sequence: TGTGCCAGCAGTTACAGTCGGGAGACCCAGTACTTC.

The CDR3 nucleotides read TGCGCCAGCAGCCCCGCGGTCTCGCTGAATACGCAGTATTTT. Its protein product is CASSPAVSLNTQYF. The chain employs TRBV5-1 and TRBJ2-3; D ambiguous. Trimming cost V 4 bases and J 7 bases, with 16 bases left between them. Germline CDR1 SGHRS, CDR2 YFSETQ. The CDR3 has 14 amino acids.

V gene TRBV6-2 or TRBV6-3 combines with J gene TRBJ1-1, with D possibly matching TRBD1 (5 bases). The germline gives CDR1 MNHEY, CDR2 SVGEGT. Trimming cost V 6 bases and J 0 bases, with 11 bases left between them. This CDR3 has 14 residues. The CDR3 nucleotides read TGTGCCAGCAGCAAAGACAGCATGAACACTGAAGCTTTCTTT. The encoded protein is CASSKDSMNTEAFF.

The gene calls are TRBV19 and TRBJ2-1; 9 nucleotides line up with TRBD2. Germline V gives CDR1 LNHDA, CDR2 SQIVND (reference sequence). Germline trimming cut 5 bases from V and 2 bases from J; bases unmatched to any gene: 4. This CDR3 is 15 amino acids long. CDR3 nucleotide sequence: TGTGCCAGTAGTTTTAGCGGGAGTACCTACAATGAGCAGTTCTTC. Protein: CASSFSGSTYNEQFF.

V gene TRBV30 combines with J gene TRBJ1-4, with D tentatively TRBD1 (6 bases). The germline gives CDR1 GTSNPN, CDR2 SVGIG (reference sequence). There are 13 residues in the CDR3. Trimming left V 4 bases short and J 8 bases short, with 14 bases between. The DNA for the CDR3 is TGTGCCTGGAACCCACAGGGTGGGGAAAAACTGTTTTTT. It yields the protein CAWNPQGGEKLFF.

This clone was seen only a few times. One junction end does not reproduce the germline sequence, and a read error may be involved. The chain carries TRBV6-4 and TRBJ1-6; 7 bases are shared with TRBD1. This CDR3 is 14 amino acids long. Per germline, CDR1 MRHNA and CDR2 SNTAGT. CDR3 DNA sequence: TGTGCCAGCAGGGACTCGACAGGGAATTCACCCCTCCACTTT. It encodes CASRDSTGNSPLHF.

The J gene is TRBJ1-6, the V gene TRBV2; perhaps TRBD1 as D (5 bases). V was pared by 4 bases and J by 0 bases, with 13 bases between. This CDR3 region has 17 residues. The germline CDR1 and CDR2 sequences are SNHLY and FYNNEI. The CDR3 sequence: CASSGGGTSSYNSPLHF. CDR3 DNA: TGTGCCAGCAGTGGGGGGGGGACCAGCTCCTATAATTCACCCCTCCACTTT.

The chain combines TRBV19 with TRBJ1-5, with D hard to call. This CDR3 contains 13 residues. V shed 4 bases and J shed 5 bases, with 9 bases lying between them. Germline V lookup: CDR1 LNHDA, CDR2 SQIVND (reference sequence). CDR3 sequence (DNA): TGTGCCAGTAGTAGAGACCGGGATCAGCCCCAGCATTTT. Amino acids: CASSRDRDQPQHF.

This clone turned up a few times. V gene TRBV4-3 combines with J gene TRBJ1-3; no definite D call. The germline V gene has CDR1 LGHNA and CDR2 YSLEER. This CDR3 is built from 15 residues. V was clipped by 1 base and J by 7 bases, with 14 bases between them. DNA for the CDR3: TGCGCCAGCAGCCAAGGACACCGTCCACGGAACACCATATATTTT. Its protein is CASSQGHRPRNTIYF.

J is TRBJ2-7 and V is TRBV6-2 or TRBV6-3; 9 bases match TRBD1. This CDR3 has 20 amino acids. After removal of 0 bases from V and 4 bases from J, the junction contained 19 bases not matched to a gene. Germline-derived CDR1 and CDR2 are MNHEY and SVGEGT. The CDR3 protein is CASSYSIGTGKPIYNYEQYF. The CDR3 DNA follows: TGTGCCAGCAGTTACTCGATAGGGACAGGGAAACCCATCTACAATTACGAGCAGTACTTC.

This rearrangement joins TRBV2 to TRBJ1-1; maybe TRBD1 (6 bases). The germline gives CDR1 SNHLY, CDR2 FYNNEI. This CDR3 has 14 residues. Trimming took 8 bases from V and 1 from J, leaving 14 bases between them. The CDR3 DNA reads as TGTGCCAGCGAGGGGGAGATAGGGAACACTGAAGCTTTCTTT. Amino acid sequence: CASEGEIGNTEAFF. Variable domain in full (rest from reference TRBV2 and TRBJ1-1): EPEVTQTPSHQVTQMGQEVILRCVPISNHLYFYWYRQILGQKVEFLVSFYNNEISEKSEIFDDQFSVERPDGSNFTLKIRSTKLEDSAMYFCASEGEIGNTEAFFGQGTRLTVV.

The genes are TRBV4-1 and TRBJ1-2, with TRBD1 matching over 7 bases. J lost 0 bases, V lost 1 base, and 2 bases had no gene match. The CDR3 length is 15 residues. Germline CDR1 MGHRA, CDR2 YSYEKL. The CDR3 protein is CASSQGQGTNYGYTF. CDR3 nucleotides: TGCGCCAGCAGCCAAGGACAGGGTACTAACTATGGCTACACCTTC.

V usage is TRBV10-2 and J usage is TRBJ1-1, with D hard to call. With 6 bases removed from V and 5 bases from J, the gap between germline ends came to 13 bases. Per the germline V gene, CDR1 is WSHSY and CDR2 is SAAADI. The CDR3 has 13 residues. The CDR3 region is CASSLPSRTEAFF. In DNA, the CDR3 is TGCGCCAGCAGCCTACCGTCGCGGACTGAAGCTTTCTTT.

The V and J genes are TRBV5-1 and TRBJ2-5, with D maybe TRBD2 (6 bases). The V end lost 3 bases, the J end lost 2 bases, and 8 bases lay between the germline ends. This CDR3 is 13 amino acids long. Germline-derived CDR1 and CDR2 are SGHRS and YFSETQ. The CDR3 nucleotides read TGCGCCAGCAGCTGGGACTTACAAGAGACCCAGTACTTC. The encoded protein is CASSWDLQETQYF.

This sequence joins TRBV30 and TRBJ2-7; D might be TRBD1 (6 bases). The germline V and J ends were trimmed by 0 bases and 3 bases, with 12 bases remaining between them. The CDR3 spans 14 residues. Germline V CDR1 and CDR2: GTSNPN, SVGIG (reference sequence). CDR3 nucleotide sequence: TGTGCCTGGAGTGTAATGGGGACACTCTACGAGCAGTACTTC. It encodes CAWSVMGTLYEQYF.

This chain joins TRBV7-2 and TRBJ2-2; 7 bases fit TRBD2. Per the germline V gene, CDR1 is SGHTA and CDR2 is FQGNSA. Trimming at V came to 3 bases and at J to 3 bases, leaving 7 bases not matched to a gene. There are 16 residues in the CDR3. CDR3 DNA: TGTGCCAGCAGCTTGCCTGGCGGGAGCCACACCGGGGAGCTGTTTTTT. Translation: CASSLPGGSHTGELFF.

The J gene is TRBJ2-1, the V gene TRBV11-2, with D possibly matching TRBD2 (5 bases). Deletions cut 4 bases from V and 9 bases from J, with 13 bases between. The length of the CDR3 is 13 residues. Germline lookup yields CDR1 SGHAT and CDR2 FQNNGV. Here the CDR3 reads CASSSMSAGEQFF. The CDR3 DNA is TGTGCCAGCAGCTCCATGTCGGCGGGTGAGCAGTTCTTC.

The chain employs TRBV4-2 and TRBJ2-1; TRBD2 matches at 7 bases. The CDR3 is made up of 16 amino acids. V lost 4 bases to trimming and J lost 1 base; unmatched junction nucleotides: 7. CDR1 LGHNA and CDR2 YNFKEQ come from the germline V gene. The CDR3, as DNA: TGTGCCAGCAGCCGTACGACTAGCATGTCCTACAATGAGCAGTTCTTC. Translating gives CASSRTTSMSYNEQFF.

The chain couples TRBV29-1 to TRBJ1-4; D is uncertain. In germline, CDR1 is SQVTM, CDR2 ANQGSEA. This CDR3 contains 11 residues. Trimming removed 5 bases from V and 5 bases from J, with 6 bases in between. The CDR3 is CSVNENEKLFF. As DNA, the CDR3 is TGCAGCGTTAACGAGAATGAAAAACTGTTTTTT. Looking up the rest from reference TRBV29-1 and TRBJ1-4 gives the full variable domain: SAVISQKPSRDICQRGTSLTIQCQVDSQVTMMFWYRQQPGQSLTLIATANQGSEATYESGFVIDKFPISRPNLTFSTLTVSNMSPEDSSIYLCSVNENEKLFFGSGTQLSVL.

This clone appeared a few times. This rearrangement joins TRBV30 to TRBJ2-3; D perhaps matches TRBD2 (6 bases). This CDR3 contains 14 residues. The V gene's germline CDR1 is GTSNPN and CDR2 SVGIG (reference sequence). V was trimmed by 3 bases and J by 0 bases, leaving 10 bases between them. The CDR3 DNA follows: TGTGCCTGGAGGGATAGCGGTAGCACAGATACGCAGTATTTT. Its translation is CAWRDSGSTDTQYF.